This TCR beta chain originates from a study of T cell responses to AZD1222 COVID-19 vaccine. The CDR3 covers 15 residues. V was pared by 6 bases and J by 1 base, with 3 bases of the junction left unmatched. The germline V gene encodes CDR1 MNHEY and CDR2 SVGAGI. Libraries were prepared by immunoSEQ multiplex PCR; TCRdb keeps only in-frame clonotypes and omits some of them. The sample shows 65,000 to 85,000 clones, 90% of them seen only once. Only one count was recorded for this clone. Sequenced material: peripheral blood, taken on day 0 of AZD1222 vaccination. The chain employs TRBV6-5 and TRBJ2-2, with 9 bases identical to TRBD1. The TCR comes from an adult in good health. This CDR3 reads CASSPDRGNTGELFF. The CDR3 DNA reads as TGTGCCAGCAGCCCGGACAGGGGGAACACCGGGGAGCTGTTTTTT.